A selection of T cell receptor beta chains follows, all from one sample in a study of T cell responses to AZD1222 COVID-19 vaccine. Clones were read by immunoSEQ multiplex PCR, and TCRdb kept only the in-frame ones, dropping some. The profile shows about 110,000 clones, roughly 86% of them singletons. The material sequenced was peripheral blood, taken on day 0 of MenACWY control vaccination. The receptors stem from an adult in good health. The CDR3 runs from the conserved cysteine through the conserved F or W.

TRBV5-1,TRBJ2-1,CASSLVEEYNEQFF
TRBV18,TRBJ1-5,CASSPPSGGNQPQHF
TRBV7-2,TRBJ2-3,CASRMSAATLDTQYF
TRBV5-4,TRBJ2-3,CASSLGPGTSRGTDTQYF
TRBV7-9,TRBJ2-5,CASSLVKLASETQYF
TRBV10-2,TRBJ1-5,CASSESSGEVNQPQHF
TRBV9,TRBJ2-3,CASSLRRDTQYF
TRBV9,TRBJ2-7,CASSVGGRESSYEQYF
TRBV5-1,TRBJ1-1,CASSLFFQGNTEAFF
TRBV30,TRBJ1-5,CAWSDSNQPQHF